This T cell receptor (beta chain) was identified during a study of cytomegalovirus exposure and HLA in healthy donors (TCRdb year 2017). About the study as a whole: The 666 repertoires of the first cohort and the 120 validation repertoires were produced on the same platform, according to a later analysis. In addition to the first cohort of 666 subjects, a separate validation cohort of 100 to 150 different subjects was used. The study aimed to test whether signatures of past pathogen exposure could be identified by cataloging public T cell receptors. To predict cytomegalovirus infection status, the study brought together high-throughput TCR immunosequencing, statistical association of individual TCRs with disease status, and machine learning.

In this sample, this clone turned up a few times. The antigen it binds to is not known. No base qualities exist here, and no much larger clone lies one base off it. What the work shows at the level of the full study, not this receptor alone: Of the cluster scores, about 94% were above 0 in a later analysis, which found that TCRs clustered in the first cohort also tended to co-occur in the 120 or so validation repertoires. Three of the identified cytomegalovirus-associated TCR beta chains were confirmed in vitro to be specific for cytomegalovirus antigens. It was suggested by the authors that the approach could potentially be generalized to other disease states and immunological phenotypes. The study listed approximately 160 TCR beta chains as associated with cytomegalovirus. Most TCR sequences were observed very rarely across donors, whereas some public TCRs were present in many individuals. The validation cohort had no HLA typing available for a later analysis, so co-occurrence within that cohort was assessed over all 130 or so repertoires. The classifier was reported to diagnose cytomegalovirus status with high specificity and sensitivity in both the original cohort and the validation cohort.

Here V drops 6 bases and J drops 0 bases, and the junction holds 2 bases not matched to any gene. The germline V gene yields MNHEY for CDR1 and SVGAGI for CDR2. The CDR3 runs 14 residues from the cysteine to the phenylalanine. Of the read, only the CDR3 DNA is kept; its 42 bases are in frame from base 1. The method was the immunoSEQ multiplex PCR assay. Per the source publication's procedure: A statistical classification framework was built to diagnose cytomegalovirus status from the catalog of TCR beta chain sequences. Not all clones reach the TCRdb copy of this immuneACCESS table, which keeps in-frame sequences only. Checked studies attribute under half of the gap to unresolved V genes and leave the rest unexplained. V, J and clone size were drawn from that table, and D and trimming were deduced from the DNA. This sample has about 280,000 clones in its table, and around 86% of those were observed once. The ten most abundant clones make up roughly 1% of the sample.

The donors were included in the validation cohort of 120 subjects, a group kept apart from the approximately 700-subject first cohort. Sequencing was done on a sample of PBMCs. The source is a woman in her late teens or twenties in good health and CMV-seronegative. This chain is built from TRBV6-5 and TRBJ1-3, with 7 bases aligning to TRBD1. The nucleotide sequence reads TGTGCCAGCAGCGGGACAGACTCTGGAAACACCATATATTTT. Its product reads: CASSGTDSGNTIYF.